This T cell receptor beta chain was captured by sequencing in a study of blood T cells in healthy people across ages. At the level of the study: Template switching recovered approximately one barcoded beta molecule for every two T cells.

The length of the CDR3 is 17 residues. After removal of 8 bases from V and 1 base from J, the junction contained 16 bases not matched to a gene. Germline values: CDR1 SGHAT, CDR2 FQNNGV. It was with a sample-barcoded 5' primer and a J-beta primer mix that a second PCR of roughly 6 to 12 cycles was run. TCRdb reprocessed the 5' RACE reads via MiXCR and lists one record per CDR3 protein. The table has about 1.7 million distinct CDR3 sequences, 25% to 30% seen once; the top ten hold 7.7%. About this clonotype itself: Its antigen is unidentified.

The study's findings and limits: Nothing was known about donor CMV status, and this possibly confounded expanded clonotype changes.

The sequence was obtained from a woman aged 25 to 39 in good health. V is TRBV11-2 and J is TRBJ1-1; 7 bases map to TRBD1. The specimen was blood. The CDR3: CASAPTTGGQANTEAFF. CDR3 nucleotides: TGTGCCAGCGCTCCCACGACCGGAGGACAGGCGAACACTGAAGCTTTCTTT.